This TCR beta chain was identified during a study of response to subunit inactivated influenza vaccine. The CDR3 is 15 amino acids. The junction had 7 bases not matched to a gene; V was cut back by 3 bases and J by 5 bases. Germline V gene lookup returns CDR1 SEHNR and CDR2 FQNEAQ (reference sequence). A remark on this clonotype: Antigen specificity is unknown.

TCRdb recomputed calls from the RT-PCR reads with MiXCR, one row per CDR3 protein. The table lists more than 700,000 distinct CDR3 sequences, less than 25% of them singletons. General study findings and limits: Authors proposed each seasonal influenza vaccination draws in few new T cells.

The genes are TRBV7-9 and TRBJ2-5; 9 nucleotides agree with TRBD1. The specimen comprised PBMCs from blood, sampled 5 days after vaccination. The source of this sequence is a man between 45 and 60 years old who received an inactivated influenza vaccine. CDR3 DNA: TGTGCCAGCAGCTTCAGTGGGACAGGGAGGGAGACCCAGTACTTC. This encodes CASSFSGTGRETQYF.